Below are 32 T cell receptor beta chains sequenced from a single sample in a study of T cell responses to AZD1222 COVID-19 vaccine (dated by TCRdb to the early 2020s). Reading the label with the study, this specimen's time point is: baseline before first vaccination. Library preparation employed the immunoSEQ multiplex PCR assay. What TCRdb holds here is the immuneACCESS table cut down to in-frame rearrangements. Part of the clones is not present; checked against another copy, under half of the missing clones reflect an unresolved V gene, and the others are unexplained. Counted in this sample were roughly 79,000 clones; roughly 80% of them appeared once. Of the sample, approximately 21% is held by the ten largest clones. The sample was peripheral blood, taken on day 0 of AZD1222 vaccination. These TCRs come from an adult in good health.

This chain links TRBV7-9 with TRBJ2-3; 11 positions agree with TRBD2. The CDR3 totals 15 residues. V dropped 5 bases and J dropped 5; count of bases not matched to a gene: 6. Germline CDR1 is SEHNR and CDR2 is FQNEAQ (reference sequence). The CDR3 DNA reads TGTGCCAGCAGCATTGGGACTAGCGGAGGAGATACGCAGTATTTT. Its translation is CASSIGTSGGDTQYF.

CDR3: CASSPPVPGDTGELFF. The CDR3 DNA follows: TGTGCCAGCTCACCACCGGTGCCAGGGGACACCGGGGAGCTGTTTTTT. V and J are TRBV18 and TRBJ2-2; possibly TRBD1 for D (6 bases). Germline V gene lookup returns CDR1 KGHSH and CDR2 LQKENI. V gave up 0 bases and J gave up 3 bases, with 11 bases separating them. The CDR3 length is 16 residues.

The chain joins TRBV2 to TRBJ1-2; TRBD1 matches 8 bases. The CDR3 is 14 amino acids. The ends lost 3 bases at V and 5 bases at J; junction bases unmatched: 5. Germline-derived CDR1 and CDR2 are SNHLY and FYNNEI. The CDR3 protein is CASSDRGLGYGYTF. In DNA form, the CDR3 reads TGTGCCAGCAGTGACAGGGGGCTCGGGTATGGCTACACCTTC.

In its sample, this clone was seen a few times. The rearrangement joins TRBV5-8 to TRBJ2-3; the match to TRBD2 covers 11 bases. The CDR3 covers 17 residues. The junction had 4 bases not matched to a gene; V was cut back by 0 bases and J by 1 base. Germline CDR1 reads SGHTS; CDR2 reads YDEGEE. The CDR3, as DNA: TGTGCCAGCAGCTTGGGACTAGCGGGATATGGCACAGATACGCAGTATTTT. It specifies CASSLGLAGYGTDTQYF.

The DNA for the CDR3 is TGTGCCAGCACTAAGACCGGTAGCTCCTACGAGCAGTACTTC. This encodes CASTKTGSSYEQYF. The chain has TRBV2 and TRBJ2-7, with D unresolved. V lost 7 bases to trimming and J lost 0 bases, with 13 bases between them. The CDR3 is 14 amino acids. The germline V gene has CDR1 SNHLY and CDR2 FYNNEI.

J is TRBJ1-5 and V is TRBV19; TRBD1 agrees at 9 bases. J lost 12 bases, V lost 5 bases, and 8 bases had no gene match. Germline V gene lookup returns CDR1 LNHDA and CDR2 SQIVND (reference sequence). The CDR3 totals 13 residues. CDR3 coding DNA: TGTGCCAGTAGTCCCGCGGGGACAGGGAGCCAGCATTTT. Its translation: CASSPAGTGSQHF. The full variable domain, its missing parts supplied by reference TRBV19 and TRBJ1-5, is DGGITQSPKYLFRKEGQNVTLSCEQNLNHDAMYWYRQDPGQGLRLIYYSQIVNDFQKGDIAEGYSVSREKKESFPLTVTSAQKNPTAFYLCASSPAGTGSQHFGDGTRLSIL.

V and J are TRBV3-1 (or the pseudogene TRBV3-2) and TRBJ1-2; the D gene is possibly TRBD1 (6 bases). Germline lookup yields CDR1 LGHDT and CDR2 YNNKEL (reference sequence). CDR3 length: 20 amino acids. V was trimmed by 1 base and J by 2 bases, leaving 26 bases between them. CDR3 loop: CASSQAVLSGEGVKNYGYTF. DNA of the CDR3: TGTGCCAGCAGCCAAGCCGTATTAAGCGGAGAGGGGGTGAAGAACTATGGCTACACCTTC.

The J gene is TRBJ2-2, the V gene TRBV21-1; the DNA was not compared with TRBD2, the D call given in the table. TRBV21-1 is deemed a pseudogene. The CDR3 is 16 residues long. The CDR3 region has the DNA TGTGCCAGCAGCTTCCGGACTAGCGAGAACACCGGGGAGCTGTTTTTT. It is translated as CASSFRTSENTGELFF.

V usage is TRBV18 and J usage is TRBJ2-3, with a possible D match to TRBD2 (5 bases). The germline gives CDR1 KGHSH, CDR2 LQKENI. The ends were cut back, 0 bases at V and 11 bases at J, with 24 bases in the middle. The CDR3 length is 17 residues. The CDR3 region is CASSPPVGWTPLSLQYF. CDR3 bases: TGTGCCAGCTCACCACCGGTAGGGTGGACTCCCCTTTCTCTGCAGTATTTT.

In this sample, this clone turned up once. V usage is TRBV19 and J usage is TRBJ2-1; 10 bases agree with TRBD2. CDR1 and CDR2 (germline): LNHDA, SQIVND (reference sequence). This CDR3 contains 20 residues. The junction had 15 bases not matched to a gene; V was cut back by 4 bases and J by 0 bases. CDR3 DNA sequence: TGTGCCAGTAGTACCGTCGGGGCTAGCGGGAGTCCCCGCTCCTACAATGAGCAGTTCTTC. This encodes CASSTVGASGSPRSYNEQFF.

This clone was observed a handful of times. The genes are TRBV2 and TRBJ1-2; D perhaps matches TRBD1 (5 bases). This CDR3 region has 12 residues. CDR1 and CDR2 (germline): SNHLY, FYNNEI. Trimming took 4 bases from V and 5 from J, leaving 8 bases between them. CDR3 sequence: CASSGQRYGYTF. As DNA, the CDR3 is TGTGCCAGCAGTGGACAGCGATATGGCTACACCTTC.

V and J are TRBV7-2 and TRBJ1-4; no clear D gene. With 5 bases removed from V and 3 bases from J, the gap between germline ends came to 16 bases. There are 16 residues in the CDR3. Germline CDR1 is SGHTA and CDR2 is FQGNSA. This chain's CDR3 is CASSQNAWAANEKLFF. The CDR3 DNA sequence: TGTGCCAGCAGCCAAAACGCTTGGGCAGCTAATGAAAAACTGTTTTTT.

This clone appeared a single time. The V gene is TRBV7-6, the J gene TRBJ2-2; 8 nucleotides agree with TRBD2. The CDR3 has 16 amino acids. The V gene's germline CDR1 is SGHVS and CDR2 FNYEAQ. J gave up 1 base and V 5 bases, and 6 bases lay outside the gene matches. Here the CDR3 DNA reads TGTGCCAGCAGCCCTCAAGCGGGAGTGAACACCGGGGAGCTGTTTTTT. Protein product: CASSPQAGVNTGELFF.

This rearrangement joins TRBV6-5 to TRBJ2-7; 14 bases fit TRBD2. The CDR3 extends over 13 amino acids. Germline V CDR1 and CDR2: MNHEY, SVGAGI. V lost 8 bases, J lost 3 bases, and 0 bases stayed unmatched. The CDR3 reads CASGTSGSYEQYF. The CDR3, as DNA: TGTGCCAGCGGGACTAGCGGGAGCTACGAGCAGTACTTC.

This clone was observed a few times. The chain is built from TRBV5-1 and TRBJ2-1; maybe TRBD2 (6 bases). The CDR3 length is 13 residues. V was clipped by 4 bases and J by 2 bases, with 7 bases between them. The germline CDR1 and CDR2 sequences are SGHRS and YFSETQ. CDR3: CASSLAPYNEQFF. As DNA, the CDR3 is TGCGCCAGCAGCCTAGCGCCCTACAATGAGCAGTTCTTC.

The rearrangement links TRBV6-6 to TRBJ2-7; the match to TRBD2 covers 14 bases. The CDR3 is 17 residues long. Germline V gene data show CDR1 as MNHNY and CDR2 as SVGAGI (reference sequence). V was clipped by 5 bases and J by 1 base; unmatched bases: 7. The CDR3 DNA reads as TGTGCCAGCAGTCGCCGACTAGCGGGAGGGCGGTCCTACGAGCAGTACTTC. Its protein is CASSRRLAGGRSYEQYF.

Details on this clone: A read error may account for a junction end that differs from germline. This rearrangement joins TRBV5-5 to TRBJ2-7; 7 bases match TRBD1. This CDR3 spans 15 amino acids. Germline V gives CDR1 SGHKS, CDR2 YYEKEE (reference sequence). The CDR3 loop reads CASSLGWGQTYEQYF. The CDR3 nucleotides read TGTGCCAGCAGTTTGGGGTGGGGACAGACCTACGAGCAGTACTTC.

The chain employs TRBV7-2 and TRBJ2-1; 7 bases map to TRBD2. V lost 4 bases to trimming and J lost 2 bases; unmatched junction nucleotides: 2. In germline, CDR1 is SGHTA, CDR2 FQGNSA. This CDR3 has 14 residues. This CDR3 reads CASSSGRAYNEQFF. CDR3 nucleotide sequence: TGTGCCAGCAGCTCAGGGAGGGCCTACAATGAGCAGTTCTTC.

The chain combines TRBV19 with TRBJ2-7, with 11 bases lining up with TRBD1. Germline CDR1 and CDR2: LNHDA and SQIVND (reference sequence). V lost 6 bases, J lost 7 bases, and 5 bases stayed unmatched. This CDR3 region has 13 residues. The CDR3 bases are TGTGCCAGTAGAAGGACAGGGGGCGGAGAGCAGTACTTC. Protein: CASRRTGGGEQYF.

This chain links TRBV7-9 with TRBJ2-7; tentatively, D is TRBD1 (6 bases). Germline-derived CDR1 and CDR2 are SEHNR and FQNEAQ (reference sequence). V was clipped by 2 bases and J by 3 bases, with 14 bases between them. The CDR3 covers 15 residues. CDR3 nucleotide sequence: TGTGCCAGCAGCTTACCCCCCGGGACAATCTACGAGCAGTACTTC. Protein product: CASSLPPGTIYEQYF.

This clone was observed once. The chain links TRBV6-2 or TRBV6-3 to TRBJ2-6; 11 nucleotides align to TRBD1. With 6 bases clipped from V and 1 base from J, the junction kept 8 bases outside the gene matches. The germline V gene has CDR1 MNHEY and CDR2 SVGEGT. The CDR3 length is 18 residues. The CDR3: CASSEDRGRLSGANVLTF. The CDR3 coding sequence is TGTGCCAGCAGCGAGGACAGGGGGCGCTTATCTGGGGCCAACGTCCTGACTTTC.

The CDR3 DNA follows: TGTGCCAGCAGCCCCCGAGGTAGCGGGAGAACAGATACGCAGTATTTT. The encoded protein is CASSPRGSGRTDTQYF. The chain links TRBV7-6 to TRBJ2-3; 9 nucleotides agree with TRBD2. Germline CDR1 and CDR2: SGHVS and FNYEAQ. V lost 5 bases, J lost 3 bases, and 9 bases stayed unmatched. The CDR3 has 16 amino acids.

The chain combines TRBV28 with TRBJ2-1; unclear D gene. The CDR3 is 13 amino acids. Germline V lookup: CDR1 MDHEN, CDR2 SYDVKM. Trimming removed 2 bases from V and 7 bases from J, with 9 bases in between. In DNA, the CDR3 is TGTGCCAGCAGTTTACCCGGACGGAATGAGCAGTTCTTC. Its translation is CASSLPGRNEQFF.

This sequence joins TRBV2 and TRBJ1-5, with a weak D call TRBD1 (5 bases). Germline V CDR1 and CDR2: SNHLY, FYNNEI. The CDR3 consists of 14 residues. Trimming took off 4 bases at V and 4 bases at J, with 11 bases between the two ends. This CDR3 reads CASSGTGENQPQHF. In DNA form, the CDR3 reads TGTGCCAGCAGTGGTACAGGAGAAAATCAGCCCCAGCATTTT. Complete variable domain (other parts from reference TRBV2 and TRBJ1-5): EPEVTQTPSHQVTQMGQEVILRCVPISNHLYFYWYRQILGQKVEFLVSFYNNEISEKSEIFDDQFSVERPDGSNFTLKIRSTKLEDSAMYFCASSGTGENQPQHFGDGTRLSIL.

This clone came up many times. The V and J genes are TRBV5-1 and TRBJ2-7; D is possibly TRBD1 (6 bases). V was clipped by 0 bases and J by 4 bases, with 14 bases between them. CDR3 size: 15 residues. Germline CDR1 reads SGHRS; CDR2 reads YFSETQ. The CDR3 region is CASSLVFQGYYEQYF. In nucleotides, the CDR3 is TGCGCCAGCAGCTTGGTCTTCCAGGGGTATTACGAGCAGTACTTC.

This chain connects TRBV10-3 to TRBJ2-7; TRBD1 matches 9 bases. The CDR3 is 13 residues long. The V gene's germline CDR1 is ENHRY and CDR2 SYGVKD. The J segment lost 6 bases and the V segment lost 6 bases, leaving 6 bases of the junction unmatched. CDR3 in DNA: TGTGCCATCAGCCCAGAGACAGGGGGCGAGCAGTACTTC. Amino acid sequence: CAISPETGGEQYF.

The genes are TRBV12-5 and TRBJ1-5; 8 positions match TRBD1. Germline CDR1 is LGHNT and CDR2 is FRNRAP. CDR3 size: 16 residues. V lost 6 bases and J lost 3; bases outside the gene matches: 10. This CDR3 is CASGTGQGGFNQPQHF. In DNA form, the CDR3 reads TGTGCTAGTGGAACCGGACAGGGTGGGTTCAATCAGCCCCAGCATTTT.

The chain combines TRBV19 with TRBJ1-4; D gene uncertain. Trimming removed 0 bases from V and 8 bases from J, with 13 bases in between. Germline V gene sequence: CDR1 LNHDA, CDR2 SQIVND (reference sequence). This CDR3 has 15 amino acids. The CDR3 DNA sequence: TGTGCCAGTAGTATAGATGGCAGTGTCGCGGAAAAACTGTTTTTT. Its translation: CASSIDGSVAEKLFF.

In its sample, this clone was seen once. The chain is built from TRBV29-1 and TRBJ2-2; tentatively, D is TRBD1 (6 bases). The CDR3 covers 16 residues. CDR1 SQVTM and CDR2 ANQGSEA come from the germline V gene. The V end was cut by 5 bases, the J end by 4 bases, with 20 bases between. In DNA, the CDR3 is TGCAGCGTTCGGGGTCGCCTGGGGGCGGGCACCGGGGAGCTGTTTTTT. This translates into CSVRGRLGAGTGELFF.

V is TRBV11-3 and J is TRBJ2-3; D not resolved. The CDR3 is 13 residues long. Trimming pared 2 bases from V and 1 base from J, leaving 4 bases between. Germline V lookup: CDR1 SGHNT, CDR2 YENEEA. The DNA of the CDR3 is TGTGCCAGCAGCTTACACGGCACAGATACGCAGTATTTT. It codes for CASSLHGTDTQYF.

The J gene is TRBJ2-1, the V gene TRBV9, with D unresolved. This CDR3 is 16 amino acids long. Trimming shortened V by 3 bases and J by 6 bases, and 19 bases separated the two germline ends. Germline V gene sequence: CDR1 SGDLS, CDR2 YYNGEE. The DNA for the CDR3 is TGTGCCAGCAGCGGGACCGCGGACGAGCAGATCAATGAGCAGTTCTTC. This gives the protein CASSGTADEQINEQFF. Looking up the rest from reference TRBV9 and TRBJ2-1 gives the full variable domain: DSGVTQTPKHLITATGQRVTLRCSPRSGDLSVYWYQQSLDQGLQFLIQYYNGEERAKGNILERFSAQQFPDLHSELNLSSLELGDSALYFCASSGTADEQINEQFFGPGTRLTVL.

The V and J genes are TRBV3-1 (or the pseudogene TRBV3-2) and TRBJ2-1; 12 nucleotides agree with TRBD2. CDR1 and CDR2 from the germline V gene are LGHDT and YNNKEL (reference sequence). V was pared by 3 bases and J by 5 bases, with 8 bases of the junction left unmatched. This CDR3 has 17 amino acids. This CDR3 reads CASSHQGTSGPNNEQFF. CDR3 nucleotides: TGTGCCAGCAGCCACCAAGGGACTAGCGGGCCGAACAATGAGCAGTTCTTC.